This T cell receptor (beta chain) is from a study of OX40 agonist ivuxolimab in advanced cancers. Whole-study context: One patient with hepatocellular carcinoma and two with cutaneous melanoma, three in all, had partial responses. Study-wide findings and caveats: Some of the lowest clonal expansion was seen in partial responders at 0.1-3.0 mg/kg. The mean number of expanded clones was higher in CD8+ T cells than in CD4+.

Libraries were prepared by immunoSEQ multiplex PCR; TCRdb keeps only in-frame clonotypes and omits some of them. The data contain about 58,000 clones, around 90% of them seen just once; the ten biggest clones take up roughly 3%. On this clone: Its antigen is undetermined.

The V end lost 4 bases, the J end lost 5 bases, and 10 bases lay between the germline ends. Germline V CDR1 and CDR2: SGHRS, YFSETQ. CDR3 length: 13 residues. Material: CD4+ or CD8+ T cells sorted from blood, obtained in a trial of the OX40 agonist ivuxolimab. The receptor comes from an adult with an advanced solid tumor such as melanoma, head and neck, liver or kidney cancer. The V call is TRBV5-1, the J call TRBJ1-3; D is perhaps TRBD1 (5 bases). The CDR3 DNA reads as TGCGCCAGCAGCCCGACAGACAGAAACACCATATATTTT. Its protein product is CASSPTDRNTIYF.